This is a list of T cell receptor beta chains from one sample in a study of shared clonotypes between healthy human individuals. Data came from immunoSEQ multiplex PCR; TCRdb stores just in-frame clones and leaves some out. This sample has about 2.5 million clones, with around 90% found just once. Sequencing was carried out using naive CD4+ T cells from PBMCs. Receptors were obtained from a man younger than 35 in good health. Some clones in this sample may be carry-over from other donors' samples. Each CDR3 is given with its conserved first and last residue. A D gene is named only where the DNA matches it firmly. Rows may omit the clone size; those that give it use once, few, many or a size class.

j_gene	len	d_gene	abundance	v_gene	CDR3aa	CDR3nt
TRBJ2-5	16	NA	NA	TRBV5-1	CASSPFTGRIEETQYF	TGCGCCAGCAGCCCCTTTACAGGGCGGATCGAGGAGACCCAGTACTTC
TRBJ2-3	16	TRBD1	NA	TRBV18	CASSPYRQGSTDTQYF	TGTGCCAGCTCACCATACCGACAGGGGAGCACAGATACGCAGTATTTT
TRBJ2-5	14	NA	NA	TRBV19	CASSPTGRGETQYF	TGTGCCAGTAGTCCGACAGGGCGGGGAGAGACCCAGTACTTC
TRBJ2-3	14	TRBD2	once	TRBV7-2	CASSQTTSGLTQYF	TGTGCCAGCAGTCAGACGACTAGCGGTCTTACGCAGTATTTT
TRBJ1-1	14	NA	NA	TRBV6-1	CASRLGDISSEAFF	TGTGCCAGCAGGCTGGGGGACATCAGCTCTGAAGCTTTCTTT
TRBJ1-1	17	NA	NA	TRBV5-1	CASSLAKGGGTNTEAFF	TGCGCCAGCAGCTTGGCCAAGGGGGGTGGGACGAACACTGAAGCTTTCTTT
TRBJ2-5	13	NA	NA	TRBV7-8	CASSLTAKETQYF	TGTGCCAGCAGCTTAACAGCAAAAGAGACCCAGTACTTC
TRBJ1-3	17	TRBD1	NA	TRBV9	CASSSAGGLSSGNTIYF	TGTGCCAGCAGCTCTGCAGGGGGCCTTTCCTCTGGAAACACCATATATTTT
TRBJ1-2	16	NA	NA	TRBV28	CASRSGPLVGDYGYTF	TGTGCCAGCAGAAGCGGGCCCCTGGTGGGGGACTATGGCTACACCTTC
TRBJ1-5	15	TRBD1	NA	TRBV5-6	CASSFMDRDHQPQHF	TGTGCCAGCAGCTTCATGGACAGGGACCATCAGCCCCAGCATTTT
TRBJ1-4	14	NA	NA	TRBV5-4	CASSPEPGDEKLFF	TGTGCCAGCAGCCCCGAACCGGGGGATGAAAAACTGTTTTTT
TRBJ2-2	17	TRBD2	once	TRBV27	CASSSWREGRGTGELFF	TGTGCCAGCAGTTCCTGGCGGGAGGGCCGTGGCACCGGGGAGCTGTTTTTT
TRBJ2-4	12	NA	NA	TRBV18	CASSPEGFIQYF	TGTGCCAGCTCACCGGAGGGTTTTATTCAGTACTTC
TRBJ2-7	15	NA	NA	TRBV28	CASSDLAGSSYEQYF	TGTGCCAGCAGCGACCTCGCAGGGTCGTCCTACGAGCAGTACTTC
TRBJ2-2	16	TRBD2	NA	TRBV7-3	CASSPYSGAGTGELFF	TGTGCCAGCAGCCCATATAGCGGGGCGGGGACCGGGGAGCTGTTTTTT
TRBJ2-1	13	NA	NA	TRBV9	CASSPRSYNEQFF	TGTGCCAGCAGCCCTCGCTCCTACAATGAGCAGTTCTTC
TRBJ2-7	14	TRBD1	NA	TRBV2	CASSRTGSIAEQYF	TGTGCCAGCAGCCGGACAGGCTCTATAGCCGAGCAGTACTTC
TRBJ1-1	13	TRBD1	NA	TRBV6-5	CASSKQGAVAAFF	TGTGCCAGCAGCAAACAGGGGGCTGTCGCAGCTTTCTTT
TRBJ2-7	16	TRBD1	NA	TRBV7-2	CASSLYRQGASYEQYF	TGTGCCAGCAGCTTATATCGGCAGGGGGCCTCCTACGAGCAGTACTTC
TRBJ2-1	16	TRBD2	NA	TRBV27	CASSRRAGERWNEQFF	TGTGCCAGCAGCCGGAGAGCGGGAGAAAGGTGGAATGAGCAGTTCTTC
TRBJ2-1	19	TRBD2	NA	TRBV14	CASSQGLAGGPGSYNEQFF	TGTGCCAGCAGCCAAGGGTTAGCGGGAGGCCCGGGATCCTACAATGAGCAGTTCTTC
TRBJ1-1	14	NA	once	TRBV7-9	CASSSLIPGTEAFF	TGTGCCAGCAGCTCGCTGATCCCCGGGACTGAAGCTTTCTTT
TRBJ2-5	12	NA	NA	TRBV29-1	CSVEALQETQYF	TGCAGCGTTGAAGCGCTTCAAGAGACCCAGTACTTC
TRBJ2-7	14	TRBD1	NA	TRBV28	CASRPRDRGGEQYF	TGTGCCAGCAGACCCCGGGACAGGGGGGGCGAGCAGTACTTC
TRBJ2-3	14	NA	NA	TRBV2	CASSVDGSTDTQYF	TGTGCCAGCAGCGTAGACGGGAGCACAGATACGCAGTATTTT
TRBJ2-7	14	TRBD1	NA	TRBV15	CATSRDRRNYEQYF	TGTGCCACCAGTAGGGACAGAAGAAACTACGAGCAGTACTTC
TRBJ1-1	14	NA	NA	TRBV7-9	CASRKIGRDTEAFF	TGTGCCAGCAGGAAGATAGGGAGGGACACTGAAGCTTTCTTT
TRBJ1-2	14	NA	once	TRBV7-8	CASSPGGLGYGYTF	TGTGCCAGCAGCCCCGGGGGATTGGGCTATGGCTACACCTTC
TRBJ2-2	17	TRBD2	NA	TRBV28	CASSLRLAGSNTGELFF	TGTGCCAGCAGTTTAAGACTAGCGGGGTCAAACACCGGGGAGCTGTTTTTT
TRBJ1-2	15	NA	NA	TRBV7-2	CASTPGGAGQLGYTF	TGTGCCAGCACCCCGGGTGGGGCCGGACAGCTTGGCTACACCTTC
TRBJ2-7	14	NA	NA	TRBV28	CASSLAGDVGEQYF	TGTGCCAGCAGTTTAGCCGGGGACGTCGGCGAGCAGTACTTC
TRBJ2-1	15	NA	NA	TRBV28	CASRVGGAIYNEQFF	TGTGCCAGCAGGGTAGGGGGGGCGATCTACAATGAGCAGTTCTTC
TRBJ1-2	15	NA	NA	TRBV5-1	CASSLVPTETYGYTF	TGCGCCAGCAGCTTGGTACCGACAGAGACTTATGGCTACACCTTC
TRBJ2-5	13	TRBD2	NA	TRBV10-3	CAIGTSEQETQYF	TGTGCCATCGGGACTAGCGAGCAAGAGACCCAGTACTTC
TRBJ2-7	12	NA	NA	TRBV6-1	CASSEIVYEQYF	TGTGCCAGCAGTGAAATCGTCTACGAGCAGTACTTC
TRBJ2-7	14	NA	NA	TRBV5-1	CASSLPTDIYEQYF	TGCGCCAGCAGCTTACCGACAGACATCTACGAGCAGTACTTC
TRBJ1-1	13	NA	few	TRBV9	CASSASVYTEAFF	TGTGCCAGCAGCGCCTCTGTTTACACTGAAGCTTTCTTT
TRBJ2-5	15	NA	NA	TRBV7-3	CASSLTWTPQETQYF	TGTGCCAGCAGCTTAACTTGGACACCGCAAGAGACCCAGTACTTC
TRBJ2-7	13	NA	NA	TRBV9	CASSPPEVSEQYF	TGTGCCAGCAGCCCCCCCGAAGTTAGCGAGCAGTACTTC
TRBJ2-2	20	TRBD1	NA	TRBV5-1	CASRSRPGQGAQTNTGELFF	TGCGCCAGCAGATCGCGACCGGGACAGGGGGCCCAGACGAACACCGGGGAGCTGTTTTTT
TRBJ1-2	15	NA	NA	TRBV7-6	CASSLGPLGGYGYTF	TGTGCCAGCAGCTTAGGGCCCCTTGGGGGGTATGGCTACACCTTC
TRBJ2-5	14	TRBD1	NA	TRBV5-4	CASRSGGVQETQYF	TGTGCCAGCAGATCAGGGGGAGTCCAAGAGACCCAGTACTTC